The T cell receptor (beta chain) described here comes from a study of blood T cell repertoires in COVID-19. In the study's own analysis: Using reference gene primer amplification, nucleated cell counts were estimated. Clones were sequenced by immunoSEQ multiplex PCR, and TCRdb holds only the in-frame ones, with some missing. The V and J calls and the clone size are those of that table, but D and trimming were determined from the DNA. This table holds around 170,000 clones, around 80% found once. The germline CDR1 and CDR2 sequences are MNHEY and SVGAGI. The J segment lost 1 base and the V segment lost 11 bases, leaving 11 bases of the junction unmatched. The CDR3 runs to 15 residues.

Sequenced material: peripheral blood. The chain carries TRBV6-5 and TRBJ1-3, with 7 bases lining up with TRBD1. The clonotype originates from a man aged 30 to 39 with active or convalescent COVID-19. CDR3 in amino acids: CASVRGPGSGNTIYF. In nucleotides, the CDR3 is TGTGCCTCCGTGAGGGGGCCAGGATCTGGAAACACCATATATTTT.